Below, one TCR beta chain is given with its context. V was trimmed by 3 bases and J by 3 bases, leaving 15 bases between them. CDR1 ENHRY and CDR2 SYGVKD come from the germline V gene. The CDR3 runs 15 residues. The method was immunoSEQ multiplex PCR; TCRdb's version includes in-frame clones alone and lacks a portion of them. Of about 370,000 clones listed, about nine tenths are singletons. The sample originates from a study of blood T cell repertoires in COVID-19. Whole-study context: In each case, the material was cDNA or gDNA derived from T cells, B-cell-depleted T cells, or PBMCs.

Specimen: PBMCs or T cells enriched from blood (not recorded which). This TCR derives from a middle-aged woman who had been exposed to COVID-19. The chain recombines TRBV10-3 with TRBJ2-7; the D gene is possibly TRBD2 (6 bases). The CDR3 bases are TGTGCCATCAGTGATCCTGGGACTGTAGGCTACGAGCAGTACTTC. Encoded protein: CAISDPGTVGYEQYF.